The present T cell receptor beta chain was sequenced within a study of shared clonotypes between healthy human individuals (dated by TCRdb to about 2020). For context, the study as a whole: A few men and two women, aged 18 to 49 years, made up the cohort. For each donor, CD4 naive and CD4 memory were each run on three plates, CD8 naive on two plates, and CD8 memory on one plate. To estimate repertoire size and how much clonotype sharing occurs between individuals, the study deeply sequenced the blood TCR repertoires of five healthy adults. Different laboratories and diverse techniques were used to prepare libraries and sequence TCR repertoires, to increase sequencing depth and limit assay-specific biases. Leukapheresis yielded between about 0.85 and 9 billion PBMCs per donor.

Using the deep immunoSEQ assay, TCR CDR3 regions were amplified from genomic DNA by multiplex PCR. For each cell subset, the extracted genomic DNA was distributed evenly across all wells of several immunoSEQ 96-well plates, and each plate served as one replicate. For sorted subsets, about 200 ng genomic DNA, equal to approximately 30,000 T cell genomes, was loaded into each replicate PCR. Purified libraries were measured with a Qubit 3.0 fluorometer, size-checked on a Bioanalyzer 2100, and measured again with the KAPA Library Quantification kit. Every immunoSEQ 96-well plate was sequenced on a dedicated single-read 150-cycle Illumina NextSeq 550 flow cell. For the original study's pipeline: Because only junctional sequences without quality scores were contained in the immunoSEQ output, filtering matching that applied to full-length reads could not be performed. Sequences were annotated with PyIR, a Python wrapper for IgBLAST v1.9, and V/J genes and CDR3 were assigned using IMGT germline references. Reads were filtered out if the reads had weak V/J assignments (E-value above 1e-6), no CDR3, stop codons, out-of-frame junctions, or ambiguous translated residues. V3J clonotypes were defined by identical inferred V gene, J gene, and CDR3 amino acid sequence. To compute the percentage overlap between repertoires, the number of shared unique clonotypes was divided by the size of the smaller repertoire. Repertoire richness was assessed with RTK rarefaction, the Chao1 estimator, and Recon v2.1 estimates of unobserved clonotypes. OLGA was used to compute generation probabilities for all TCRbeta clonotypes that the gDNA method yielded from a handful of donors. TCRdb took over this immuneACCESS table, retaining in-frame rearrangements with V and J assigned. Such tables are incomplete; in checked studies, under half of the missing clones stem from an unresolved V gene, and the remainder is unexplained. V and J calls and clone size follow that table, whereas D and trimming were derived from the DNA. Within this sample are 740,000 or so clones, with less than 80% of them counted one time only. Of the sample, around 1.7% is held by the ten largest clones.

Donors were healthy HIV-negative adults with no recently reported acute infections or vaccinations. Every donor was a Caucasian adult living in Nashville, Tennessee, USA. CD4+ T cells were enriched through magnetic negative selection, after which naive cells were positively selected on CD45RA and the remaining negative fraction served as the memory subset. Blood was obtained by leukapheresis, after which PBMCs were separated by Ficoll-Histopaque density gradient centrifugation and cryopreserved in liquid nitrogen vapor phase. Analytical flow cytometry was used to check the purity and quantity of each magnetically sorted T cell population. Each sorted fraction had its genomic DNA isolated and then quantified by UV absorbance on a Nanodrop 2000c. V drops 6 bases and J drops 3 bases, leaving 6 bases in between. In the germline V gene, CDR1 corresponds to SQVTM and CDR2 to ANQGSEA. The CDR3 has 11 amino acids, counting the end cysteine and phenylalanine. Only the CDR3 DNA stays, 33 bases, in frame from base 1.

With regard to this clone: Its antigen remains unidentified. Base qualities are not recorded, but no much larger clone differs from it by a single base.

Broader findings and caveats from the paper: Incomplete sequencing was indicated by rarefaction of sorted-subset datasets, despite the large sequencing depth. Larger estimated clonotype richness was generally found for naive subsets than for memory subsets. Pairwise subsampling indicated that sequencing depth was expected to affect the degree of clonotype sharing among donors. Because the study included only a small number of donors, the genetic and exposure-history diversity represented was limited. When a handful of donors were compared, the shared fraction of clonotypes was roughly 4.8% for naive CD4, about 4% for naive CD8, 2% to 2.5% for memory CD4, and 0.35% to 0.5% for memory CD8. Compared with non-shared clonotypes, the clonotypes found in all four sorted-subset donors had higher generation probabilities. Only blood was sampled, and tissue TCR repertoires likely differ from those in blood.

The clonotype comes from a woman aged 25 to 45 in good health. Source material: memory CD4+ T cells sorted from blood. The cell subset or site tag for this specimen amounts to: CD45RA-negative fraction. Here the chain combines TRBV29-1 and TRBJ2-1, with no confident D gene call. The sequence in DNA is TGCAGCGTCAACAACTACAATGAGCAGTTCTTC. It translates to CSVNNYNEQFF.